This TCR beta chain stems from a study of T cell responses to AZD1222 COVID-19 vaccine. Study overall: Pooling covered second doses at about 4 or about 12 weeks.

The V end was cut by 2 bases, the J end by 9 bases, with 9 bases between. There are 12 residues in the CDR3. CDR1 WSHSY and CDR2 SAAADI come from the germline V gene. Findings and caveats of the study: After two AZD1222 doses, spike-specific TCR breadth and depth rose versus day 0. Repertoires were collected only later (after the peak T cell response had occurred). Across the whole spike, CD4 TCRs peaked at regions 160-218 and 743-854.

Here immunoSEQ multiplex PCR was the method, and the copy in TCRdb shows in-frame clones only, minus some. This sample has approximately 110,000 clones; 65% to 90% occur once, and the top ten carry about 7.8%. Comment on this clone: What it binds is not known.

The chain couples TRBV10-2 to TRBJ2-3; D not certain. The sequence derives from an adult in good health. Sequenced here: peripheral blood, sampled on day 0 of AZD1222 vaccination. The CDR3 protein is CASSESVGTQYF. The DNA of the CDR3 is TGCGCCAGCAGTGAGAGCGTCGGGACGCAGTATTTT.